This TCR beta chain was documented in a study of tumor-infiltrating lymphocytes in primary liver carcinoma. Findings and limits, study-wide: Relative to tumor region pairs, the tumor-adjacent and tumor-blood pairs showed overlap that was lower.

In germline, CDR1 is SQVTM, CDR2 ANQGSEA. CDR3 size: 14 residues. Trimming at V came to 6 bases and at J to 7 bases, leaving 15 bases not matched to a gene. Only a few counts were recorded for this clonotype. The antigen remains unidentified. The investigators made TCR beta cDNA from around 540 ng total RNA, using a constant-region primer. Library construction for TCR beta comprised three nested multiplex PCR rounds performed with slightly modified ARM-PCR. The opening two PCR rounds, around 10 cycles each, paired TRBV1-TRBV30 forward primers with a C-beta reverse primer. In TCRdb, the multiplex PCR reads were re-called with MiXCR into one record per CDR3 protein. The table shows around 79,000 distinct CDR3 sequences, with about 75% occurring only once. Taking about 20-31 mg of unsorted bulk tissue, the authors co-extracted RNA and DNA. The patients had histopathologically diagnosed primary liver carcinoma, and their disease was treated by surgical resection.

The TCR comes from a man between 40 and 49 years old with primary liver carcinoma and hepatitis B virus infection. The sequenced material came from tumor-adjacent normal liver tissue. The J gene is TRBJ2-7, the V gene TRBV29-1; 7 positions agree with TRBD1. The CDR3, as DNA: TGCAGCGTCCCAGACAGGGTGAATCAGGTTGAGCAGTACTTC. It codes for CSVPDRVNQVEQYF.